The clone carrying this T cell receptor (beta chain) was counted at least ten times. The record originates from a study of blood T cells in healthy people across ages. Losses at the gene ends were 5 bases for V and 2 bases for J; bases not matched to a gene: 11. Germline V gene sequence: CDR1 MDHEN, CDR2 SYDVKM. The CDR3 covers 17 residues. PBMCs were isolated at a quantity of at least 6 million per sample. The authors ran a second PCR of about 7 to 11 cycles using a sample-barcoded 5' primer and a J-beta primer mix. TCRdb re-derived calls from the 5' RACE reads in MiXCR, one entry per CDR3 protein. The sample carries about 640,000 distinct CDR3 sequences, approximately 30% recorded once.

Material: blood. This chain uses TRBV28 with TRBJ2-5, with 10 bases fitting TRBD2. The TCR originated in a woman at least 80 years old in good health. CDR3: CASSPWTSGASQETQYF. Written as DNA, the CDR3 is TGTGCCAGCAGTCCTTGGACTAGCGGAGCCTCACAAGAGACCCAGTACTTC.